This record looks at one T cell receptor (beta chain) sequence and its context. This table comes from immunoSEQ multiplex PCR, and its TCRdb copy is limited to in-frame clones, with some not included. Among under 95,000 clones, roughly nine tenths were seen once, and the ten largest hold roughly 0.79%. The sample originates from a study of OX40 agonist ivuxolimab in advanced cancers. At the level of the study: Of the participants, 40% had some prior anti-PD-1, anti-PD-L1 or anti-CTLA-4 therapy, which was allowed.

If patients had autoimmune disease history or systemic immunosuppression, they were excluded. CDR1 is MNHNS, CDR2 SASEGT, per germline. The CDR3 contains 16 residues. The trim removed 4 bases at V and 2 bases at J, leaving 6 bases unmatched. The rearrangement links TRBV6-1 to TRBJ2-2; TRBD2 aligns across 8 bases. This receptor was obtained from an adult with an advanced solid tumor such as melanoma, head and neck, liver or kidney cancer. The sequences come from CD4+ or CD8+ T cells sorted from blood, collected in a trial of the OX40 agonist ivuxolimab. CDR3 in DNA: TGTGCCAGCAGTGTTCGACTAGCGTTAAACACCGGGGAGCTGTTTTTT. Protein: CASSVRLALNTGELFF.